This passage covers 17 T cell receptor beta chains from one sample sequenced in a study of cytotoxic CD8 clonotypes in ibrutinib-treated CLL. Assay: immunoSEQ multiplex PCR; the TCRdb copy retains only in-frame clones and omits some. This table has over 250,000 clones, 65% to 85% appearing once. Sequenced here: PBMCs, sampled at disease progression, from a patient treated with ibrutinib. Every receptor here comes from a human donor with chronic lymphocytic leukemia.

This rearrangement joins TRBV4-1 to TRBJ1-4, with 8 bases aligning to TRBD1. The CDR3 spans 16 residues. CDR1 MGHRA and CDR2 YSYEKL come from the germline V gene. V gave up 3 bases and J gave up 3 bases; unmatched junction bases: 6. CDR3: CASSHHRGSPNEKLFF. In nucleotides, the CDR3 is TGCGCCAGCAGCCACCACAGGGGGTCGCCTAATGAAAAACTGTTTTTT.

A few counts support this clone. DNA of the CDR3: TGTGCCAGTAGTATAGGCCCGGGACAGGGGACCTATGGCTACACCTTC. Amino acids: CASSIGPGQGTYGYTF. The rearrangement uses TRBV19 and TRBJ1-2; 10 nucleotides line up with TRBD1. V shed 1 base and J 4 bases; nucleotides not matched to a gene: 6. The germline V gene encodes CDR1 LNHDA and CDR2 SQIVND (reference sequence). This CDR3 spans 16 amino acids.

This sequence joins TRBV5-1 and TRBJ1-1; no clear D. V lost 1 base and J lost 3, with 7 bases in between. The V gene's germline CDR1 is SGHRS and CDR2 YFSETQ. The CDR3 consists of 13 residues. The CDR3 DNA is TGCGCCAGCAGCTTGAGGCCAGACACTGAAGCTTTCTTT. This gives the protein CASSLRPDTEAFF.

The J gene is TRBJ2-7, the V gene TRBV10-1; D is perhaps TRBD2 (6 bases). There are 15 residues in the CDR3. The V end was cut by 0 bases, the J end by 5 bases, with 14 bases between. The germline V gene has CDR1 WNHNN and CDR2 SYGVQD (reference sequence). The CDR3 loop reads CASSESIGGSDEQYF. CDR3 in DNA: TGCGCCAGCAGTGAGTCAATTGGGGGGTCGGACGAGCAGTACTTC.

The chain is built from TRBV5-4 and TRBJ2-2; 7 bases map to TRBD1. The V segment lost 3 bases and the J segment 0 bases; nucleotides outside the gene matches: 2. The CDR3 has 15 amino acids. Germline V gene sequence: CDR1 SGHNT, CDR2 YYREEE (reference sequence). The CDR3 loop reads CASSSGTANTGELFF. CDR3 bases: TGTGCCAGCAGCTCCGGGACAGCGAACACCGGGGAGCTGTTTTTT. The variable domain in full, completed from reference TRBV5-4 and TRBJ2-2, reads ETGVTQSPTHLIKTRGQQVTLRCSSQSGHNTVSWYQQALGQGPQFIFQYYREEENGRGNFPPRFSGLQFPNYSSELNVNALELDDSALYLCASSSGTANTGELFFGEGSRLTVL.

J is TRBJ2-7 and V is TRBV5-1, with a tentative D call TRBD1 (5 bases). Germline CDR1 and CDR2: SGHRS and YFSETQ. The CDR3 runs 14 residues. V was trimmed by 4 bases and J by 3 bases, leaving 14 bases between them. This chain's CDR3 is CASSPRQGGYEQYF. Here the CDR3 DNA reads TGCGCCAGCAGCCCCCGGCAGGGTGGCTACGAGCAGTACTTC.

This chain joins TRBV7-9 and TRBJ1-5; the D is unclear. The ends were cut back, 3 bases at V and 6 bases at J, with 9 bases in the middle. CDR1 and CDR2 from the germline V gene are SEHNR and FQNEAQ (reference sequence). This CDR3 is 13 amino acids long. The CDR3 DNA reads TGTGCCAGCAGCTTTTCTTCTCTTCAGCCCCAGCATTTT. It translates to CASSFSSLQPQHF.

V usage is TRBV2 and J usage is TRBJ2-7; a possible D gene is TRBD1 (5 bases). Trimming took 1 base from V and 6 from J, leaving 10 bases between them. The CDR3 extends over 13 amino acids. Germline CDR1 SNHLY, CDR2 FYNNEI. The CDR3 bases are TGTGCCAGCAGTGAAGTTGCAGGGTTCGAGCAGTACTTC. Translation: CASSEVAGFEQYF. Complete variable domain (other parts from reference TRBV2 and TRBJ2-7): EPEVTQTPSHQVTQMGQEVILRCVPISNHLYFYWYRQILGQKVEFLVSFYNNEISEKSEIFDDQFSVERPDGSNFTLKIRSTKLEDSAMYFCASSEVAGFEQYFGPGTRLTVT.

This clone came up once. The chain links TRBV5-6 to TRBJ2-3, with 9 bases identical to TRBD2. Germline V CDR1 and CDR2: SGHDT, YYEEEE. V was pared by 4 bases and J by 5 bases, with 11 bases of the junction left unmatched. This CDR3 comprises 16 residues. The CDR3 DNA reads TGTGCCAGCAGCCCTCCGCGCGGGGGGGCTGGAGATACGCAGTATTTT. Translation gives CASSPPRGGAGDTQYF.

The genes are TRBV4-3 and TRBJ1-5; D remains ambiguous. With 4 bases removed from V and 0 bases from J, the gap between germline ends came to 10 bases. This CDR3 spans 15 amino acids. Germline CDR1 and CDR2: LGHNA and YSLEER. CDR3 in amino acids: CASSPQPNSNQPQHF. Written as DNA, the CDR3 is TGCGCCAGCAGCCCACAACCTAATAGCAATCAGCCCCAGCATTTT.

This clone has only a few counts. The CDR3 DNA follows: TGTGCCAGCAGCTTGGGGCAGTCGGAACAGTTCTTC. Its translation: CASSLGQSEQFF. The gene calls are TRBV11-2 and TRBJ2-1; possible D gene TRBD1, 5 bases. CDR3 length: 12 residues. V lost 3 bases, J lost 13 bases, and 13 bases lay in between. Germline-derived CDR1 and CDR2 are SGHAT and FQNNGV.

This clone was counted only a few times. V gene TRBV4-3 combines with J gene TRBJ1-2, with 7 nucleotides matching TRBD1. The germline gives CDR1 LGHNA, CDR2 YSLEER. The CDR3 has 14 amino acids. Trimming at V came to 4 bases and at J to 4 bases, leaving 6 bases not matched to a gene. Here the CDR3 DNA reads TGCGCCAGCAGCCTCGACAGGGTGCTCTATGGCTACACCTTC. Amino acids: CASSLDRVLYGYTF.

The CDR3 nucleotides read TGCAGCCCACCCCGAGGGACTAGCGGGGCTAGCACAGATACGCAGTATTTT. Its protein product is CSPPRGTSGASTDTQYF. This sequence joins TRBV29-1 and TRBJ2-3; 13 bases align to TRBD2. Germline assignment: CDR1 SQVTM and CDR2 ANQGSEA. Trimming removed 8 bases from V and 0 bases from J; junction bases left unmatched: 11. CDR3 size: 17 residues.

V and J are TRBV5-1 and TRBJ2-5; 16 bases map to TRBD2. Germline assignment: CDR1 SGHRS and CDR2 YFSETQ. After removal of 4 bases from V and 4 bases from J, the junction contained 4 bases not matched to a gene. The CDR3 consists of 16 residues. CDR3 region: CASSPGLAGGGETQYF. For the CDR3, the DNA is TGCGCCAGCAGCCCGGGACTAGCGGGAGGGGGAGAGACCCAGTACTTC. The full variable domain, in which reference TRBV5-1 and TRBJ2-5 provide the parts outside the CDR3, is KAGVTQTPRYLIKTRGQQVTLSCSPISGHRSVSWYQQTPGQGLQFLFEYFSETQRNKGNFPGRFSGRQFSNSRSEMNVSTLELGDSALYLCASSPGLAGGGETQYFGPGTRLLVL.

This clone was detected a few times. The genes are TRBV5-1 and TRBJ2-5; tentative D call: TRBD2 (5 bases). The CDR3 spans 14 residues. The ends were cut back, 2 bases at V and 5 bases at J, with 13 bases in the middle. Germline V gives CDR1 SGHRS, CDR2 YFSETQ. The CDR3 nucleotides read TGCGCCAGCAGCTTTTCGCTCGGGGTGGAGACCCAGTACTTC. Translated: CASSFSLGVETQYF.

The V gene is TRBV5-1, the J gene TRBJ2-2; TRBD1 is a possible D gene (5 bases). Trimming removed 6 bases at V and 6 bases at J, with 18 bases between. The CDR3 totals 15 residues. CDR1 is SGHRS, CDR2 YFSETQ, per germline. Here the CDR3 DNA reads TGCGCCAGCACCGTTGACAGTGGAGCGTCCGGGGAGCTGTTTTTT. Translation: CASTVDSGASGELFF.

V usage is TRBV7-9 and J usage is TRBJ2-7, with 8 bases aligning to TRBD1. The germline CDR1 and CDR2 sequences are SEHNR and FQNEAQ (reference sequence). The CDR3 has 17 amino acids. Trimming took 4 bases from V and 0 from J; bases not matched to a gene: 11. CDR3 sequence: CASSSLIDRGRSYEQYF. CDR3 coding DNA: TGTGCCAGCAGCTCCCTTATTGACAGGGGCCGCTCCTACGAGCAGTACTTC.